Listed here are 11 T cell receptor beta chains from one sample, sequenced in a study of blood T cells in healthy people across ages. Through a sample-barcoded 5' primer and a J-beta primer mix, a second PCR was run for about 6 to 12 cycles. TCRdb reprocessed the 5' RACE reads via MiXCR and lists one record per CDR3 protein. In the table there are about 720,000 distinct CDR3 sequences, 25% of which are singletons. The same specimen was also included in a second study, on T cells of mothers and their children.

Input material: blood. These TCRs come from a boy aged 5-17 years in good health.

The V gene is TRBV19, the J gene TRBJ2-3; TRBD1 aligns across 8 bases. The germline gives CDR1 LNHDA, CDR2 SQIVND (reference sequence). The CDR3 contains 13 residues. J gave up 5 bases and V 6 bases, and 4 bases lay outside the gene matches. The CDR3 here is CASRGQGRDTQYF. The CDR3 nucleotides are TGTGCCAGTAGAGGACAGGGCAGAGATACGCAGTATTTT.

The chain carries TRBV7-9 and TRBJ2-1; D is perhaps TRBD1 (6 bases). V gave up 4 bases and J gave up 2 bases, with 15 bases separating them. Germline CDR1 is SEHNR and CDR2 is FQNEAQ (reference sequence). This CDR3 has 16 residues. CDR3 in amino acids: CASSSYGTRPYNEQFF. The CDR3 DNA sequence: TGTGCCAGCAGCTCTTACGGGACAAGGCCCTACAATGAGCAGTTCTTC.

The gene calls are TRBV4-3 and TRBJ2-7; TRBD1 or TRBD2 may be the D gene (5 bases each). The CDR3 length is 16 residues. Trimming removed 0 bases at V and 3 bases at J, with 15 bases between. Germline V gene lookup returns CDR1 LGHNA and CDR2 YSLEER. CDR3 loop: CASSQDRQGVGYEQYF. Written as DNA, the CDR3 is TGCGCCAGCAGCCAAGATCGCCAGGGAGTAGGCTACGAGCAGTACTTC.

This clonotype was counted once. The gene calls are TRBV7-2 and TRBJ2-7; D possibly corresponds to TRBD1 (6 bases). There are 15 residues in the CDR3. The germline V gene encodes CDR1 SGHTA and CDR2 FQGNSA. Trimming cost V 1 base and J 3 bases, with 13 bases left between them. The CDR3 DNA sequence: TGTGCCAGCAGCTTAGAGATGACAGGTTTCTACGAGCAGTACTTC. It encodes CASSLEMTGFYEQYF.

The V and J genes are TRBV28 and TRBJ1-2; D gene uncertain. Germline CDR1 MDHEN, CDR2 SYDVKM. V lost 3 bases and J lost 4, with 9 bases in between. This CDR3 spans 13 amino acids. CDR3 in DNA: TGTGCCAGCAGTTTGTACAGATCCTATGGCTACACCTTC. This encodes CASSLYRSYGYTF.

This clonotype turned up a few times. V is TRBV11-2 and J is TRBJ1-6; D uncertain. V was pared by 3 bases and J by 10 bases, with 10 bases between. CDR3 length equals 13 residues. The V gene's germline CDR1 is SGHAT and CDR2 FQNNGV. The CDR3 loop reads CASSFGRRSPLHF. Here the CDR3 DNA reads TGTGCCAGCAGCTTCGGGCGGCGATCACCCCTCCACTTT.

This clonotype occurred a few times. The chain recombines TRBV5-1 with TRBJ2-3, with 7 bases matching TRBD1. CDR1 is SGHRS and CDR2 is YFSETQ in the germline V gene. CDR3 length: 14 residues. The ends lost 0 bases at V and 5 bases at J; junction bases unmatched: 3. CDR3 amino acids: CASSLGGQIDTQYF. The CDR3 DNA is TGCGCCAGCAGCTTGGGGGGACAGATAGATACGCAGTATTTT.

This clonotype has just a few counts. The chain links TRBV6-6 to TRBJ2-2, with D unclear. The CDR3 has 14 amino acids. Germline assignment: CDR1 MNHNY and CDR2 SVGAGI (reference sequence). Trimming cost V 0 bases and J 1 base, with 3 bases left between them. The CDR3 nucleotides are TGTGCCAGCAGTTACTCGGTGAACACCGGGGAGCTGTTTTTT. It encodes CASSYSVNTGELFF.

There are a few counts of this clonotype. The chain links TRBV6-2 or TRBV6-3 to TRBJ2-5; the D is unclear. In germline, CDR1 is MNHEY, CDR2 SVGEGT. V was cut by 4 bases and J by 5 bases, with 8 bases left in between. The CDR3 has 12 amino acids. The CDR3: CASSSSSETQYF. For the CDR3, the DNA is TGTGCCAGCAGTTCGTCCTCCGAGACCCAGTACTTC.

The table lists this clonotype with a few counts. The chain links TRBV2 to TRBJ2-7; 9 nucleotides line up with TRBD1. The CDR3 runs to 12 residues. Germline V gene data show CDR1 as SNHLY and CDR2 as FYNNEI. The V segment lost 6 bases and the J segment 9 bases; nucleotides outside the gene matches: 6. CDR3: CASSATGGGQYF. Here the CDR3 DNA reads TGTGCCAGCAGCGCTACAGGGGGCGGGCAGTACTTC.

This clonotype was observed at least ten times. The chain uses TRBV7-2 and TRBJ2-7; 9 bases map to TRBD1. V trimming: 5 bases; J trimming: 1 base; junction bases outside the gene matches: 9. The CDR3 contains 16 residues. Germline V gene data show CDR1 as SGHTA and CDR2 as FQGNSA. The CDR3 DNA sequence: TGTGCCAGCAGCCCCCCAAGAGGGACAGGGTCCTACGAGCAGTACTTC. It specifies CASSPPRGTGSYEQYF. Complete variable domain (other parts from reference TRBV7-2 and TRBJ2-7): GAGVSQSPSNKVTEKGKDVELRCDPISGHTALYWYRQSLGQGLEFLIYFQGNSAPDKSGLPSDRFSAERTGGSVSTLTIQRTQQEDSAVYLCASSPPRGTGSYEQYFGPGTRLTVT.